This note documents a single TCR beta chain sequence. This sample was taken from a study of CD8 T cells in Susac syndrome. RNA totalling about 0.5 to 1 ug underwent reverse transcription with random hexamers. TCRdb re-analysed the immunoSEQ multiplex PCR reads in MiXCR, keeping a single row per CDR3 protein. The sample comprises 73,000 or so distinct CDR3 sequences, approximately 95% of which are singletons, and 0.35% to 0.4% rests with the top ten. V was trimmed by 5 bases and J by 3 bases, leaving 14 bases between them. The germline V gene encodes CDR1 PRHDT and CDR2 FYEKMQ (reference sequence). The CDR3 sequence is 15 residues long.

The chain has TRBV13 and TRBJ2-1; weak D call: TRBD1 (6 bases). Sequencing was done on a sample of CD8+ T cells from PBMCs. This TCR was recovered from a human donor with multiple sclerosis. CDR3 region: CASSPTGQSYNEQFF. Here the CDR3 DNA reads TGTGCCAGCAGCCCCACAGGACAGAGCTACAATGAGCAGTTCTTC.